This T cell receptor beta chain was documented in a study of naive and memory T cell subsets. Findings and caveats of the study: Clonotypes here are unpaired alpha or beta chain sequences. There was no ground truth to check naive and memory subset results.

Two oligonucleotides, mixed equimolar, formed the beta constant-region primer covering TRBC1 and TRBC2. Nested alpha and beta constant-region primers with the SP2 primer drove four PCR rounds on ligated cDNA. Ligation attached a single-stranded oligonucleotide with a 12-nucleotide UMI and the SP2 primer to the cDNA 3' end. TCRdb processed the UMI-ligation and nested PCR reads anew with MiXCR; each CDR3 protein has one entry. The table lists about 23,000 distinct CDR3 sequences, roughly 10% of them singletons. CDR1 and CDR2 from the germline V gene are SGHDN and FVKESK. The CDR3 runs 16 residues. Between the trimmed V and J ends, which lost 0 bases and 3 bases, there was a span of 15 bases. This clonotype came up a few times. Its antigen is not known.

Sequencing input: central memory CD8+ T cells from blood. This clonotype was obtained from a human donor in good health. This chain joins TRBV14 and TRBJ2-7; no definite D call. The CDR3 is CASSQENGLGSYEQYF. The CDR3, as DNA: TGTGCCAGCAGCCAAGAAAACGGGTTGGGCAGCTACGAGCAGTACTTC.